This T cell receptor beta chain was identified during a study of blood T cell repertoires in COVID-19. Study-level background: Sample material is recorded as cDNA or gDNA derived from T cells, B-cell-depleted T cells, or PBMCs.

Trimming left V 4 bases short and J 4 bases short, with 7 bases between. This CDR3 is 12 amino acids long. Germline-derived CDR1 and CDR2 are SGHAT and FQNNGV. As handled by the study authors: Amplification with reference gene primers provided the estimates of nucleated cell counts. Here immunoSEQ multiplex PCR was the method, and the copy in TCRdb shows in-frame clones only, minus some. The V and J calls and clone size come from that table; D and trimming were worked out from the DNA. Among a few hundred thousand clones listed, 70% to 90% were seen once. The sample holds a few counts of this clone. The V and J genes are TRBV11-2 and TRBJ1-1, with D unresolved. Source material: PBMCs or T cells enriched from blood (not recorded which). This receptor was obtained from a woman aged 50 to 65 who had been exposed to COVID-19. The CDR3 DNA is TGTGCCAGCAGCTCTATTGCCACTGAAGCTTTCTTT. This gives the protein CASSSIATEAFF. Full variable domain (missing parts from reference TRBV11-2 and TRBJ1-1): EAGVAQSPRYKIIEKRQSVAFWCNPISGHATLYWYQQILGQGPKLLIQFQNNGVVDDSQLPKDRFSAERLKGVDSTLKIQPAKLEDSAVYLCASSSIATEAFFGQGTRLTVV.